The rows below give T cell receptor beta chains drawn from one sample of a study of shared clonotypes between healthy human individuals. Clones were sequenced by immunoSEQ multiplex PCR, and TCRdb holds only the in-frame ones, with some missing. This table holds around 1.6 million clones, nearly 99% found once. The sample taken for sequencing was naive CD4+ T cells sorted from blood. These receptors all come from a man younger than 40 in good health. Both conserved end residues are part of each CDR3. D genes are given only for firm matches.

>TRBJ2-1|TRBV18|.
CASSPLADTYNEQFF
>TRBJ2-7|TRBV7-8|TRBD1
CASSPGQRLPHEQYF
>TRBJ1-3|TRBV30|.
CAWDHRRVSQSSGNTIYF
>TRBJ2-7|TRBV11-2|.
CASSPGGGLYEQYF
>TRBJ2-1|TRBV6-5|TRBD1
CASSYSGQGTQSKQFF
>TRBJ2-3|TRBV5-6|TRBD1
CASSLGQGLDTQYF
>TRBJ2-1|TRBV29-1|TRBD2
CSAAGLAGGEGYNEQFF
>TRBJ1-2|TRBV7-3|TRBD1
CASSSGTGGDYGYTF
>TRBJ2-7|TRBV6-1|.
CASRSGAGGYYEQYF
>TRBJ2-7|TRBV9|TRBD2
CASSGGLAGVTYEQYF
>TRBJ2-1|TRBV29-1|.
CSVAAGGPGSYNEQFF
>TRBJ2-3|TRBV6-4|.
CASSDAGTDTQYF
>TRBJ1-3|TRBV28|.
CASSPNMAYSGNTIYF